Listed below are T cell receptor beta chains from one sample, sequenced in a study of shared clonotypes between healthy human individuals. Here immunoSEQ multiplex PCR was the method, and the copy in TCRdb shows in-frame clones only, minus some. Of 2 million to 2.5 million clones in the sample, 85% to 95% were seen once. The sequenced sample consisted of naive CD4+ T cells from PBMCs. These receptors all stem from a man between 18 and 35 years old in good health. Some clones in this sample may be carry-over from other donors' samples. CDR3s include the opening cysteine and the closing phenylalanine or tryptophan. Each record gives: V gene, J gene, CDR3 protein.

V gene: TRBV7-2; J gene: TRBJ2-7; CDR3 protein: CASSFYGYEQYF
V gene: TRBV14; J gene: TRBJ1-2; CDR3 protein: CASSQKGRFGYTF
V gene: TRBV20-1; J gene: TRBJ2-3; CDR3 protein: CSARDLSTQYF
V gene: TRBV5-1; J gene: TRBJ2-3; CDR3 protein: CASSLVGLETDTQYF
V gene: TRBV6-6; J gene: TRBJ1-3; CDR3 protein: CASSFRGLQLANTIYF
V gene: TRBV30; J gene: TRBJ1-1; CDR3 protein: CAWSDWTGQGNTEAFF
V gene: TRBV5-8; J gene: TRBJ1-4; CDR3 protein: CASSLGQTGVNEKLFF
V gene: TRBV7-2; J gene: TRBJ1-5; CDR3 protein: CASSSWQGEPQHF
V gene: TRBV6-5; J gene: TRBJ1-1; CDR3 protein: CASSYRTMNTEAFF
V gene: TRBV5-1; J gene: TRBJ2-7; CDR3 protein: CASSLVGQGRTYEQYF
V gene: TRBV28; J gene: TRBJ2-3; CDR3 protein: CASSPIGGAKRTQYF
V gene: TRBV28; J gene: TRBJ2-4; CDR3 protein: CASSLVNTIQYF
V gene: TRBV6-1; J gene: TRBJ1-5; CDR3 protein: CASSGHWSNQPQHF
V gene: TRBV4-1; J gene: TRBJ2-7; CDR3 protein: CASSLRTSGRPAYEQYF
V gene: TRBV18; J gene: TRBJ2-1; CDR3 protein: CASSPAAGGTYNEQFF
V gene: TRBV7-9; J gene: TRBJ2-7; CDR3 protein: CASIHPEQYF
V gene: TRBV4-3; J gene: TRBJ1-3; CDR3 protein: CASSQDRARAGNTIYF
V gene: TRBV29-1; J gene: TRBJ2-7; CDR3 protein: CSVRLADSYEQYF
V gene: TRBV10-3; J gene: TRBJ1-2; CDR3 protein: CAIRIPNYGYTF
V gene: TRBV28; J gene: TRBJ1-5; CDR3 protein: CASDDPHGGSNQPQHF
V gene: TRBV11-2; J gene: TRBJ2-1; CDR3 protein: CASSLRSYNEQFF
V gene: TRBV6-5; J gene: TRBJ2-2; CDR3 protein: CASSYTGAGTGELFF
V gene: TRBV7-8; J gene: TRBJ1-3; CDR3 protein: CASSLGGPGNTIYF
V gene: TRBV5-6; J gene: TRBJ1-3; CDR3 protein: CASSLSGYGNTIYF
V gene: TRBV7-9; J gene: TRBJ2-7; CDR3 protein: CASSSRDGDSYEQYF
V gene: TRBV4-2; J gene: TRBJ1-2; CDR3 protein: CASSQDPGTDGYTF
V gene: TRBV2; J gene: TRBJ2-1; CDR3 protein: CASSDRDRPSGEQFF
V gene: TRBV5-4; J gene: TRBJ2-7; CDR3 protein: CASSRSPLASSSYEQYF
V gene: TRBV6-1; J gene: TRBJ2-7; CDR3 protein: CASSEFGTPYEQYF
V gene: TRBV14; J gene: TRBJ2-3; CDR3 protein: CASSQGSGGPDTQYF
V gene: TRBV28; J gene: TRBJ2-3; CDR3 protein: CASVFRGSGTDTQYF
V gene: TRBV5-1; J gene: TRBJ2-7; CDR3 protein: CASSPTVAGGREQYF
V gene: TRBV5-4; J gene: TRBJ2-3; CDR3 protein: CASSLAQGAQDTQYF
V gene: TRBV5-1; J gene: TRBJ2-7; CDR3 protein: CASSLALSGEQYF
V gene: TRBV2; J gene: TRBJ2-7; CDR3 protein: CASSVARFYEQYF
V gene: TRBV2; J gene: TRBJ2-2; CDR3 protein: CASTWTGGNTGELFF
V gene: TRBV4-1; J gene: TRBJ1-3; CDR3 protein: CASSLHIFQGMGAGNTIYF
V gene: TRBV4-1; J gene: TRBJ1-4; CDR3 protein: CASRRTGATNEKLFF
V gene: TRBV18; J gene: TRBJ2-7; CDR3 protein: CASSPTVDFSYEQYF
V gene: TRBV30; J gene: TRBJ2-1; CDR3 protein: CACRTGGNEQFF
V gene: TRBV14; J gene: TRBJ1-1; CDR3 protein: CASSRRRNSMNTEAFF
V gene: TRBV6-1; J gene: TRBJ2-4; CDR3 protein: CASGPGRKTPIQYF